The 27 T cell receptor beta chains listed next were all sequenced from one sample in a study of breast tumors, draining lymph nodes, adjacent tissues (dated by TCRdb to about 2016). The axillary draining lymph nodes of breast cancer patients were the source of the lymph node samples. Library preparation employed multiplex PCR. Sequencing took place on an Illumina HiSeq 2000. The public reads were run again by TCRdb, first through fastp at Q25 and then through MiXCR, and only productive beta chains were kept. Rows merge per CDR3 protein into single entries with the most common DNA and genes. This sample lists 80,000 to 130,000 distinct CDR3 sequences; 20% to 25% were detected once. The ten most abundant clones make up roughly 1.2% of the sample. Source material: axillary lymph node tissue. Source of these receptors: a female donor with breast cancer. Some clones in this sample may be carry-over from other donors' samples.

This clonotype was recorded a few times. This sequence may be a read error, since a much larger clone differs from it by one base. The rearrangement uses TRBV5-6 and TRBJ2-1; D not resolved. V lost 4 bases and J lost 5, with 16 bases in between. This CDR3 comprises 15 residues. Germline V CDR1 and CDR2: SGHDT, YYEEEE. This chain's CDR3 is CASSPPWVVDNEQFF. The DNA for the CDR3 is TGTGCCAGCAGCCCGCCCTGGGTGGTAGACAATGAGCAGTTCTTC.

This clonotype was picked up many times. The chain recombines TRBV12-3 or TRBV12-4 with TRBJ1-3; D is unclear. The CDR3 is 14 residues long. The V gene lost 1 base and the J gene lost 4 bases, with 8 bases spanning the gap. The CDR3 region is CASSLGNLGNTIYF. The CDR3 DNA is TGTGCCAGCAGTTTAGGTAACCTAGGAAACACCATATATTTT.

This clonotype showed up many times. This chain uses TRBV6-5 with TRBJ2-5; D not resolved. CDR3 size: 11 residues. Germline V lookup: CDR1 MNHEY, CDR2 SVGAGI. Trimming pared 10 bases from V and 4 bases from J, leaving 10 bases between. The CDR3 nucleotides are TGTGCCACTTCAGGTTTAGAGACCCAGTACTTC. This encodes CATSGLETQYF.

A remark on this clonotype: A much more abundant neighbour one base away suggests this may be a read error. The rearrangement joins TRBV15 to TRBJ1-4, with D unresolved. Germline CDR1 is LNHNV and CDR2 is YYDKDF (reference sequence). This CDR3 is built from 16 residues. Trimming took off 0 bases at V and 1 base at J, with 9 bases between the two ends. The CDR3 sequence is CATSRDMAVTNEKLFF. The CDR3 DNA follows: TGTGCCACCAGCAGAGATATGGCAGTAACTAATGAAAAACTGTTTTTT.

This clonotype was seen at least ten times. This chain links TRBV27 with TRBJ2-7; 14 bases line up with TRBD2. The V segment lost 6 bases and the J segment 2 bases; nucleotides outside the gene matches: 6. The length of the CDR3 is 16 residues. From germline, CDR1 is MNHEY and CDR2 SMNVEV (reference sequence). The chain's CDR3 is CASRGTSGRNPYEQYF. Written as DNA, the CDR3 is TGTGCCAGCAGGGGGACTAGCGGGAGAAACCCCTACGAGCAGTACTTC.

This clonotype was seen at least ten times. The chain employs TRBV15 and TRBJ2-7; perhaps TRBD2 as D (6 bases). CDR1 is LNHNV and CDR2 is YYDKDF in the germline V gene (reference sequence). The V end lost 0 bases, the J end lost 2 bases, and 8 bases lay between the germline ends. This CDR3 is built from 14 residues. The CDR3 DNA reads as TGTGCCACCAGCAGAGATAGCGGTCCCTACGAGCAGTACTTC. This gives the protein CATSRDSGPYEQYF.

This clonotype has a count of ten or more. The chain employs TRBV5-6 and TRBJ1-4; no firm D call. Per germline, CDR1 SGHDT and CDR2 YYEEEE. This CDR3 spans 17 amino acids. V was pared by 1 base and J by 0 bases, with 13 bases between. The chain's CDR3 is CASSLWVGVATNEKLFF. In nucleotides, the CDR3 is TGTGCCAGCAGCTTGTGGGTCGGGGTTGCAACTAATGAAAAACTGTTTTTT. Combining the CDR3 with reference TRBV5-6 and TRBJ1-4 gives the whole variable domain DAGVTQSPTHLIKTRGQQVTLRCSPKSGHDTVSWYQQALGQGPQFIFQYYEEEERQRGNFPDRFSGHQFPNYSSELNVNALLLGDSALYLCASSLWVGVATNEKLFFGSGTQLSVL.

In its sample, this clonotype was seen many times. The V call is TRBV6-5, the J call TRBJ2-3; 12 positions match TRBD2. The trim removed 2 bases at V and 8 bases at J, leaving 14 bases unmatched. CDR1 MNHEY and CDR2 SVGAGI come from the germline V gene. The CDR3 runs 18 residues. The CDR3: CASSYTLAGGTQGGTQYF. In DNA form, the CDR3 reads TGTGCCAGCAGTTACACCCTAGCGGGGGGGACACAAGGGGGTACGCAGTATTTT.

The V and J genes are TRBV4-1 and TRBJ2-7, with 10 bases fitting TRBD2. CDR1 and CDR2 from the germline V gene are MGHRA and YSYEKL. The trim removed 4 bases at V and 7 bases at J, leaving 10 bases unmatched. This CDR3 has 15 residues. The CDR3 sequence: CASSLLVASGSEQYF. The CDR3 DNA sequence: TGCGCCAGCAGCCTCCTCGTGGCTAGCGGGAGTGAGCAGTACTTC.

This clonotype has a count of ten or more. The DNA of the CDR3 is TGTGCCAGTAGTGCCGGGACACCTTATAATTCACCCCTCCACTTT. This codes for CASSAGTPYNSPLHF. V usage is TRBV19 and J usage is TRBJ1-6; a possible D gene is TRBD1 (6 bases). Germline V lookup: CDR1 LNHDA, CDR2 SQIVND (reference sequence). CDR3 size: 15 residues. V lost 5 bases to trimming and J lost 4 bases, with 12 bases between them.

In its sample, this clonotype was seen many times. The J gene is TRBJ1-2, the V gene TRBV15; D gene unclear. Trimming removed 0 bases at V and 7 bases at J, with 6 bases between. Germline-derived CDR1 and CDR2 are LNHNV and YYDKDF (reference sequence). This CDR3 spans 12 amino acids. CDR3 in DNA: TGTGCCACCAGCAGAGAAGTAGGTGGCTACACCTTC. Protein: CATSREVGGYTF.

This clonotype came up many times. V is TRBV19 and J is TRBJ1-2, with D possibly matching TRBD1 (5 bases). V was clipped by 3 bases and J by 0 bases, with 11 bases between them. The germline gives CDR1 LNHDA, CDR2 SQIVND (reference sequence). The length of the CDR3 is 15 residues. CDR3 amino acids: CASSISGTANYGYTF. The CDR3 bases are TGTGCCAGTAGTATTAGCGGGACGGCTAACTATGGCTACACCTTC.

The chain has TRBV4-2 and TRBJ1-2; 8 bases are shared with TRBD1. The V gene's germline CDR1 is LGHNA and CDR2 YNFKEQ. The CDR3 is 15 residues long. V trimming: 0 bases; J trimming: 3 bases; junction bases outside the gene matches: 3. CDR3 coding DNA: TGTGCCAGCAGCCAAGACGACAGGGGCGACTATGGCTACACCTTC. It specifies CASSQDDRGDYGYTF.

This clonotype was counted only a few times. With a much larger clone just one base away, this may be a read error. The chain joins TRBV5-6 to TRBJ1-2; D remains unclear. This CDR3 has 13 residues. From germline, CDR1 is SGHDT and CDR2 YYEEEE. The CDR3 spells CAGSSGTNYGYTF. CDR3 bases: TGTGCCGGCAGCTCCGGAACTAACTATGGCTACACCTTC.

This clonotype was counted ten times or more. The chain recombines TRBV15 with TRBJ2-3; no clear D. The CDR3 is 14 amino acids. Germline CDR1 reads LNHNV; CDR2 reads YYDKDF (reference sequence). V lost 5 bases to trimming and J lost 0 bases, with 9 bases between them. The CDR3 region is CATSPIWSTDTQYF. The CDR3 DNA reads as TGTGCCACCAGCCCCATTTGGAGCACAGATACGCAGTATTTT. Based on the CDR3 plus reference TRBV15 and TRBJ2-3, the full variable domain is DAMVIQNPRYQVTQFGKPVTLSCSQTLNHNVMYWYQQKSSQAPKLLFHYYDKDFNNEADTPDNFQSRRPNTSFCFLDIRSPGLGDTAMYLCATSPIWSTDTQYFGPGTRLTVL.

The V gene is TRBV27, the J gene TRBJ1-4, with TRBD1 matching 7 bases. Germline trimming cut 5 bases from V and 8 bases from J; bases unmatched to any gene: 11. The CDR3 length is 15 residues. Germline assignment: CDR1 MNHEY and CDR2 SMNVEV (reference sequence). This CDR3 is CASSALTGRWEKLFF. As DNA, the CDR3 is TGTGCCAGCAGTGCCCTGACAGGGAGATGGGAAAAACTGTTTTTT.

There are many counts of this clonotype. The rearrangement joins TRBV10-3 to TRBJ2-3, with 9 bases that match TRBD1. CDR3 length: 15 amino acids. V was pared by 4 bases and J by 1 base, with 3 bases of the junction left unmatched. Germline assignment: CDR1 ENHRY and CDR2 SYGVKD. The CDR3 region has the DNA TGTGCCATCAGTGGGACAGGGGCCCGCACAGATACGCAGTATTTT. The encoded protein is CAISGTGARTDTQYF.

The V gene is TRBV11-2, the J gene TRBJ1-6; D remains ambiguous. CDR3 length: 12 amino acids. V lost 7 bases and J lost 7, with 8 bases in between. Looked up from germline, CDR1 is SGHAT and CDR2 is FQNNGV. CDR3 nucleotide sequence: TGTGCCAGCAATCAAGGGAATTCACCCCTCCACTTT. This translates into CASNQGNSPLHF. The full variable domain, rest sourced from reference TRBV11-2 and TRBJ1-6, is EAGVAQSPRYKIIEKRQSVAFWCNPISGHATLYWYQQILGQGPKLLIQFQNNGVVDDSQLPKDRFSAERLKGVDSTLKIQPAKLEDSAVYLCASNQGNSPLHFGNGTRLTVT.

Ten or more counts support this clonotype. This rearrangement joins TRBV7-9 to TRBJ2-3; TRBD2 might be the D (5 bases). V lost 4 bases and J lost 6, with 8 bases in between. Per germline, CDR1 SEHNR and CDR2 FQNEAQ (reference sequence). The CDR3 totals 12 residues. The CDR3, as DNA: TGTGCCAGCAGCTCTACGGGGGATACGCAGTATTTT. It is translated as CASSSTGDTQYF.

The chain combines TRBV3-1 with TRBJ2-2, with TRBD1 matching 7 bases. Germline V gene lookup returns CDR1 LGHDT and CDR2 YNNKEL (reference sequence). V dropped 3 bases and J dropped 2; count of bases not matched to a gene: 9. This CDR3 comprises 17 residues. CDR3 protein: CASSQPPRTGNTGELFF. As DNA, the CDR3 is TGTGCCAGCAGCCAGCCCCCGAGGACAGGTAACACCGGGGAGCTGTTTTTT.

This clonotype was observed at least ten times. The chain carries TRBV19 and TRBJ1-2, with no clear D. The CDR3 extends over 11 amino acids. V was shortened by 8 bases and J by 4 bases, with 8 bases between the two germline ends. The germline V gene has CDR1 LNHDA and CDR2 SQIVND (reference sequence). CDR3: CASGVGYGYTF. The DNA of the CDR3 is TGTGCCAGTGGAGTCGGCTATGGCTACACCTTC.

The chain recombines TRBV6-6 with TRBJ1-1; possible D gene TRBD1, 5 bases. CDR1 is MNHNY, CDR2 SVGAGI, per germline (reference sequence). V lost 5 bases and J 0 bases, leaving 16 bases between the germline ends. This CDR3 is 16 amino acids long. The CDR3 reads CASSKGQGALNTEAFF. The CDR3 region has the DNA TGTGCCAGCAGTAAGGGGCAGGGCGCCCTGAACACTGAAGCTTTCTTT.

V gene TRBV18 combines with J gene TRBJ2-1, with TRBD1 identical over 7 bases. This CDR3 spans 15 amino acids. Trimming removed 2 bases from V and 9 bases from J; junction bases left unmatched: 10. Germline lookup yields CDR1 KGHSH and CDR2 LQKENI. The CDR3 DNA reads as TGTGCCAGCTCACCAAATTACAGGGGTCAGGGTGAGCAGTTCTTC. Residues: CASSPNYRGQGEQFF.

In this sample, this clonotype turned up a few times. J is TRBJ2-7 and V is TRBV27, with D perhaps matching TRBD1 or TRBD2 (5 bases each). V dropped 8 bases and J dropped 0 bases, with 20 bases sitting between them. CDR3 length: 16 amino acids. The V gene's germline CDR1 is MNHEY and CDR2 SMNVEV (reference sequence). The CDR3 bases are TGTGCCAGCTCACCGTTCGGGACGGAGAACTCCTACGAGCAGTACTTC. As protein: CASSPFGTENSYEQYF.

This clonotype was counted ten times or more. The chain combines TRBV5-1 with TRBJ1-6, with TRBD1 as a possible D gene (6 bases). The CDR3 is made up of 15 amino acids. The germline V gene has CDR1 SGHRS and CDR2 YFSETQ. Trimming took off 0 bases at V and 6 bases at J, with 10 bases between the two ends. The DNA for the CDR3 is TGCGCCAGCAGCTTGGCAGGACAGAGTAATTCACCCCTCCACTTT. This gives the protein CASSLAGQSNSPLHF.

Turning to this clonotype: This clone may be a read error of a much larger clone one base away. The V and J genes are TRBV4-2 and TRBJ2-7; perhaps TRBD2 as D (5 bases). Trimming pared 0 bases from V and 6 bases from J, leaving 12 bases between. CDR1 and CDR2 from the germline V gene are LGHNA and YNFKEQ. This CDR3 contains 14 residues. The CDR3 region has the DNA TGTGCCAGCAGCCAAGATCGGGGATGGGGCGAGCAGTACTTC. This gives the protein CASSQDRGWGEQYF.

This clonotype showed up just a few times. One base away lies a much larger clone, so this may be a sequencing read error. J is TRBJ2-7 and V is TRBV3-1; D might be TRBD1 (6 bases). This CDR3 contains 14 residues. The V gene's germline CDR1 is LGHDT and CDR2 YNNKEL (reference sequence). The chain's CDR3 is CAGSTDRPSYEQYF. DNA for the CDR3: TGTGCCGGCAGCACCGACAGGCCATCCTACGAGCAGTACTTC.